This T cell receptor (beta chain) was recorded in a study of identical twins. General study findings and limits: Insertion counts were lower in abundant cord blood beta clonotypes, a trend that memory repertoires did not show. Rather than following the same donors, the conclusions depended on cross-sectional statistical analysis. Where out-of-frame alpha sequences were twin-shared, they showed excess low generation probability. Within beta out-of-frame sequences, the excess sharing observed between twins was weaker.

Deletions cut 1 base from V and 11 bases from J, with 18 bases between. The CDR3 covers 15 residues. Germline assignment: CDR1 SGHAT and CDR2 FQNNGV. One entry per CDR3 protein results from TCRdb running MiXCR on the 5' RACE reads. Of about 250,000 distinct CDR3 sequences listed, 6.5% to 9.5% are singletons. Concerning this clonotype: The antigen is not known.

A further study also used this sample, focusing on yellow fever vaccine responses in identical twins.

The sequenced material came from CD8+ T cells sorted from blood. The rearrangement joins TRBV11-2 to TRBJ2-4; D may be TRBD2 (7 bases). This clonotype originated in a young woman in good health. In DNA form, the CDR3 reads TGTGCCAGCAGCTTAGGTTTACAGGGAGGGTCCCTTCAGTACTTC. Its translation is CASSLGLQGGSLQYF.